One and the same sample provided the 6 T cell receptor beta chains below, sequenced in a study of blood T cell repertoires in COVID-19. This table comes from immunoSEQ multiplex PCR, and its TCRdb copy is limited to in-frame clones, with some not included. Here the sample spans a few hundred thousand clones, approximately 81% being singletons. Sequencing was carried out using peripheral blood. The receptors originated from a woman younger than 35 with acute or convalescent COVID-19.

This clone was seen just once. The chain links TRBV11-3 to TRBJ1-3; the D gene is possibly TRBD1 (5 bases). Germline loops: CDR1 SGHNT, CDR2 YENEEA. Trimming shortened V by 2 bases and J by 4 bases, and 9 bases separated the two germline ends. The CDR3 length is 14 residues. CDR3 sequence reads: CASSLQGSGNTIYF. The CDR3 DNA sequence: TGTGCCAGCAGCTTACAGGGCTCCGGAAACACCATATATTTT.

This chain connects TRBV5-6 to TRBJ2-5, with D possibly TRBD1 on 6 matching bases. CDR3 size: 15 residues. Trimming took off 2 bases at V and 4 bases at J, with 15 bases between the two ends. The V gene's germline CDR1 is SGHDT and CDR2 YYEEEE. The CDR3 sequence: CASSFDRSVGETQYF. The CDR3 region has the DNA TGTGCCAGCAGCTTCGACAGGTCAGTTGGAGAGACCCAGTACTTC.

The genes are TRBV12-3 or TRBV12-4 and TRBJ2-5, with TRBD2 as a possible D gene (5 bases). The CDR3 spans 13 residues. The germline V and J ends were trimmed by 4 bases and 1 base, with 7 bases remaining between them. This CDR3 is CASSSDFQETQYF. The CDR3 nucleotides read TGTGCCAGCAGTTCGGACTTCCAAGAGACCCAGTACTTC.

DNA for the CDR3: TGTGCCAGCTCACCACCGTCCACGGCAGGGGGAACGCGGGAGCAGTACTTC. This sequence encodes CASSPPSTAGGTREQYF. V gene TRBV18 combines with J gene TRBJ2-7, with TRBD1 matching 7 bases. Trimming cost V 0 bases and J 7 bases; bases outside gene matches: 15. The CDR3 consists of 17 residues. The germline V gene encodes CDR1 KGHSH and CDR2 LQKENI.

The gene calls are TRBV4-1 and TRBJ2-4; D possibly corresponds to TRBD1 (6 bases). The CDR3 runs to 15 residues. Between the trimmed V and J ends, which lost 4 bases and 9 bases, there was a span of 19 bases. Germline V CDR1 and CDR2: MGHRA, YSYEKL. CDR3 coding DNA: TGCGCCAGCAGCCTCCGCATATGGGAAGGGGGCATTCAGTACTTC. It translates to CASSLRIWEGGIQYF.

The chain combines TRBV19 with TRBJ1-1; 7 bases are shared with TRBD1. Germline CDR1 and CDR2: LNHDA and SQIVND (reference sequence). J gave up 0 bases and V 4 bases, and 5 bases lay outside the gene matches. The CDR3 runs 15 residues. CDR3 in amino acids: CASSTRTGLNTEAFF. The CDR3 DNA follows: TGTGCCAGTAGTACGCGGACAGGCTTGAACACTGAAGCTTTCTTT.